This entry describes one T cell receptor beta chain. Its antigen remains undetermined. One base away there is no much larger clone; base qualities are not given. The library was produced with the immunoSEQ multiplex PCR assay. The published analysis was carried out like this. A statistical classification framework was developed to diagnose cytomegalovirus status using the catalog of TCR beta chain sequences. The clones in this table, taken by TCRdb from immuneACCESS, are in-frame only. Not every clone is retained; where verified, under half of the shortfall comes from an unresolved V gene, and the cause of the rest is unknown. The V and J calls and clone size were taken over from that table, and D and trimming were inferred from the DNA. The sample has more than 120,000 clones on record, roughly 87% of them singletons. The ten largest clones take up less than 5.5% of the sample. Donors formed part of the validation cohort, which comprised 120 subjects and was distinct from the first cohort of 690 or so subjects.

These data come from a study of cytomegalovirus exposure and HLA in healthy donors (dated by TCRdb to the late 2010s). For the study in its entirety: According to a later analysis, the 120 validation repertoires were produced on the same platform as the 666 repertoires of the first cohort. In addition to the first cohort of 500 to 850 subjects, a separate validation cohort of 130 or so different subjects was used. The study combined high-throughput TCR immunosequencing, statistical association of individual TCRs with disease status, and machine learning to predict cytomegalovirus infection status. The aim of the study was to test whether cataloging public T cell receptors could identify signatures of past pathogen exposure.

Broad study findings and their caveats: Across donors, most TCR sequences were observed very rarely, whereas some public TCRs were present in many individuals. The authors suggested that the approach could potentially be generalized to other disease states and immunological phenotypes. Of the cluster scores, 90% to 95% were above 0 in a later analysis, which found that TCRs clustered in the first cohort also tended to co-occur in the 130 or so validation repertoires. The study gave a list of under 200 TCR beta chains associated with cytomegalovirus. The classifier was reported to diagnose cytomegalovirus status with high specificity and sensitivity in both the original and validation cohorts. A few of the identified cytomegalovirus-associated TCR beta chains were confirmed in vitro to be specific for cytomegalovirus antigens. A later analysis lacked HLA typing for the validation cohort, so it scored co-occurrence in that cohort across all 120 or so repertoires.

V loses 0 bases of germline sequence and J loses 1 base, and the interval between the two ends is 10 bases. From a lookup of the germline V gene, CDR1 and CDR2 are MNHEY and SVGAGI. CDR3 length: 15 amino acids, cysteine to phenylalanine. Just CDR3 DNA is preserved here, 45 bases in frame from base 1. This clonotype was sampled from a man aged 18 to 29 in good health and CMV-seropositive. The sequence links TRBV6-5 to TRBJ2-7; possibly the D gene is TRBD1, per 6 matching bases. Sequenced: PBMCs. The sequence in DNA is TGTGCCAGCAGTTACTCCCCAGGGACATCCTACGAGCAGTACTTC. Translated, it gives CASSYSPGTSYEQYF.